This section outlines one T cell receptor beta chain sequence together with its context. Its antigen is as yet unknown. V was clipped by 8 bases and J by 6 bases; unmatched bases: 10. Germline V gene lookup returns CDR1 MNHNS and CDR2 SASEGT. This CDR3 is built from 14 residues. The donors were healthy bone marrow donors. The data were taken from a study of cytomegalovirus exposure and HLA in healthy donors. Study-wide results and limits: In an earlier analysis, productive rearrangement rates for most beta V segments clustered near 87% or 30%. Rarity characterized most TCR sequences, yet some public TCRs appeared in many donors. Three CMV-associated chains were confirmed in vitro to be specific for CMV antigens.

Amplification used 60 Vbeta primers and 13 Jbeta primers. The table came from immunoSEQ multiplex PCR; TCRdb's copy has only in-frame clones and leaves some out. Of about 200,000 clones listed, 65% to 85% were seen once; the top ten hold roughly 3%. The chain uses TRBV6-1 and TRBJ1-5; 7 bases agree with TRBD1. The TCR was taken from a woman aged 25-40 years in good health and CMV-seronegative. The sequenced sample was PBMCs. The CDR3 DNA is TGTGCCAGCGGCGGTCCAGGGGGGCGTCAGCCCCAGCATTTT. Encoded protein: CASGGPGGRQPQHF.